This paragraph covers one T cell receptor (beta chain) sequence. Its antigen is not known. The CDR3 runs 13 residues. With V trimmed by 6 bases and J by 7 bases, 8 bases remained unmatched. Germline CDR1 reads MNHEY; CDR2 reads SVGAGI. This specimen comes from a study of cytomegalovirus exposure and HLA in healthy donors. Study-wide results and limits: About 180 TCR beta chains were listed as cytomegalovirus-associated. The classifier, whose performance was assessed in both the original and validation cohorts, reportedly diagnosed cytomegalovirus status with high specificity and sensitivity. The finding came from a later analysis; first-cohort TCR clusters tended to co-occur in the roughly 120 validation repertoires.

The protocol was immunoSEQ multiplex PCR, while the TCRdb copy is restricted to in-frame clones and leaves out a portion. The data contain 150,000 or so clones, about 82% of them singletons. The clonotype originates from a human donor in good health. The material sequenced was PBMCs. This chain connects TRBV6-5 to TRBJ1-1, with 7 nucleotides matching TRBD1. This chain's CDR3 is CASRSFRDSEAFF. The CDR3 DNA reads TGTGCCAGCAGATCCTTCCGGGACAGTGAAGCTTTCTTT.